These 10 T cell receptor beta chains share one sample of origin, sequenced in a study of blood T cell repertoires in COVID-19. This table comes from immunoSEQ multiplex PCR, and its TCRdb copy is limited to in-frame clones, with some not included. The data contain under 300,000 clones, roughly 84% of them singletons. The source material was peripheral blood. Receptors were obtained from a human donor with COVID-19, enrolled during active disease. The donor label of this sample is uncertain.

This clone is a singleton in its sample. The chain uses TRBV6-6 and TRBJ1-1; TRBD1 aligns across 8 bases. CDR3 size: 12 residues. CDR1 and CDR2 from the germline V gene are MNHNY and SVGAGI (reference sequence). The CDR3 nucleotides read TGTGCTTCAGGGGGCTTGGGCACTGAAGCTTTCTTT. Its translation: CASGGLGTEAFF.

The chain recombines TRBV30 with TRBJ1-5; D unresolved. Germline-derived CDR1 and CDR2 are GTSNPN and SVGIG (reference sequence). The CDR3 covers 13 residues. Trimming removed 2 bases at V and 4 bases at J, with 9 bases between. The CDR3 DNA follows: TGTGCCTGGAGTCGCGGACTTAATCAGCCCCAGCATTTT. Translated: CAWSRGLNQPQHF.

CDR3 sequence: CASSSGREETQYF. The CDR3 DNA reads as TGTGCCAGTAGTTCCGGTCGTGAAGAGACCCAGTACTTC. This chain connects TRBV19 to TRBJ2-5; D is unresolved. The length of the CDR3 is 13 residues. Germline CDR1 and CDR2: LNHDA and SQIVND (reference sequence). V was pared by 5 bases and J by 3 bases, with 10 bases between.

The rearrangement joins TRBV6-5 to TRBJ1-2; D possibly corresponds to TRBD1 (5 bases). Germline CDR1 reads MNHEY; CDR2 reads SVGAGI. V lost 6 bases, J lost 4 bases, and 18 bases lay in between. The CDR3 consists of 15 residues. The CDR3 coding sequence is TGTGCCAGCAGGCGGGACGGGGATGTTGGCTATGGCTACACCTTC. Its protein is CASRRDGDVGYGYTF.

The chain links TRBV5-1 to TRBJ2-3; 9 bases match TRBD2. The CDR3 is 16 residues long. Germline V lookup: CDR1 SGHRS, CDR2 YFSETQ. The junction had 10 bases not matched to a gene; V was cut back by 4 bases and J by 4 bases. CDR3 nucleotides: TGCGCCAGCAGCGCCTCCGGGACTAGCATTCCAGATACGCAGTATTTT. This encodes CASSASGTSIPDTQYF.

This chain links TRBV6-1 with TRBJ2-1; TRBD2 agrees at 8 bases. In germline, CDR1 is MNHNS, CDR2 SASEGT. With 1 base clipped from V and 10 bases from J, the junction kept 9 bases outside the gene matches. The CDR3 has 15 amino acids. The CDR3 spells CASSEGGTRGWEQFF. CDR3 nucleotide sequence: TGTGCCAGCAGTGAAGGGGGGACTAGGGGATGGGAGCAGTTCTTC.

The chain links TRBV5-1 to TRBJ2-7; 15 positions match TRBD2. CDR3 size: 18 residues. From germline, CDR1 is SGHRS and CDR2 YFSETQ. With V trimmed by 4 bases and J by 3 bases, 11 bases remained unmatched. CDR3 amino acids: CASSPFRTSGRAGYEQYF. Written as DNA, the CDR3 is TGCGCCAGCAGCCCCTTCAGGACTAGCGGGAGGGCCGGCTACGAGCAGTACTTC.

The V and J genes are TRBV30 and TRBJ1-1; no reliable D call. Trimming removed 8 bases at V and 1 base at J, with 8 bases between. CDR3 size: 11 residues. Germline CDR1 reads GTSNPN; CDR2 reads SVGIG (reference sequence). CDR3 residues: CAGSQNTEAFF. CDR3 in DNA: TGTGCCGGCTCACAGAACACTGAAGCTTTCTTT.

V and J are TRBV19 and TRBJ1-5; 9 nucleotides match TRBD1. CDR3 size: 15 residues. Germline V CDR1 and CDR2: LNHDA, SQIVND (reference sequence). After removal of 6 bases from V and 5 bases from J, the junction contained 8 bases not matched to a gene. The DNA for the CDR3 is TGTGCCAGTAGGGTTGGAACAGGGGGCGATCAGCCCCAGCATTTT. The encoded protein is CASRVGTGGDQPQHF.

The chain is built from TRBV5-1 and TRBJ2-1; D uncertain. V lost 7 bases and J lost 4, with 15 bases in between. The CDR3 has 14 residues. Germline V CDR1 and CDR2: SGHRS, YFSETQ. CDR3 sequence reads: CASSGVGRYNEQFF. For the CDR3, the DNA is TGCGCCAGCTCTGGCGTGGGCCGGTACAATGAGCAGTTCTTC.